The clone carrying this T cell receptor (beta chain) was seen many times. What it binds is not known. The CDR3 has 20 amino acids. Germline values: CDR1 SGHVS, CDR2 FQNEAQ. The junction had 9 bases not matched to a gene; V was cut back by 1 base and J by 0 bases. The CDR3 regions of TCR beta were amplified from RNA transcripts. Using the HTBI primer set, a first-round RT-PCR was run on the TCR CDR3. TCRdb called the multiplex PCR reads again in MiXCR, with one record for every CDR3 protein. The table lists approximately 150,000 distinct CDR3 sequences, about 9.4% of them singletons. The data are from a study of T cells in Graves' hyperthyroidism and ophthalmopathy. Broader study findings: Blood also contained most expanded thyroid clonotypes above 0.001.

The hyperthyroidism was newly diagnosed and had lasted under 2 months; the patients were aged 18 to 65. The blood specimen was taken at initial hyperthyroidism diagnosis, before any ophthalmopathy symptoms. The chain employs TRBV7-8 and TRBJ2-6, with 10 bases fitting TRBD2. This receptor was obtained from a woman aged 18-29 years with Graves' hyperthyroidism that later progressed to Graves' ophthalmopathy. What was sequenced was blood. For the CDR3, the DNA is TGTGCCAGCAGCTTAGGGTTAGCGGGAGGCTCGGCCTCTGGGGCCAACGTCCTGACTTTC. This encodes CASSLGLAGGSASGANVLTF.